This TCR beta chain was sequenced in a study of blood T cell repertoires in COVID-19. Study at large: Specimens from acute and convalescent COVID-19 originated in the United States, Italy and Spain. T cells, B-cell-depleted T cells, or PBMCs supplied cDNA or gDNA.

In the original workflow: Estimation of nucleated cell counts was performed using reference gene primer amplification. Only in-frame clones appear in the TCRdb table, and some are missing; sequencing was by immunoSEQ multiplex PCR. V and J calls and clone size are copied from that table; D and trimming were computed from the DNA. This table holds tens of thousands of clones, approximately 85% found once. The CDR3 has 13 residues. Germline V gives CDR1 LNHDA, CDR2 SQIVND (reference sequence). Trimming cost V 4 bases and J 3 bases, with 10 bases left between them. The genes are TRBV19 and TRBJ2-7; D might be TRBD1 (6 bases). The TCR originated in a human donor in a cohort sampled during active COVID-19. The sequenced sample was peripheral blood. The CDR3 region is CASSTQQGYEQYF. Written as DNA, the CDR3 is TGTGCCAGTAGTACCCAACAGGGCTACGAGCAGTACTTC.